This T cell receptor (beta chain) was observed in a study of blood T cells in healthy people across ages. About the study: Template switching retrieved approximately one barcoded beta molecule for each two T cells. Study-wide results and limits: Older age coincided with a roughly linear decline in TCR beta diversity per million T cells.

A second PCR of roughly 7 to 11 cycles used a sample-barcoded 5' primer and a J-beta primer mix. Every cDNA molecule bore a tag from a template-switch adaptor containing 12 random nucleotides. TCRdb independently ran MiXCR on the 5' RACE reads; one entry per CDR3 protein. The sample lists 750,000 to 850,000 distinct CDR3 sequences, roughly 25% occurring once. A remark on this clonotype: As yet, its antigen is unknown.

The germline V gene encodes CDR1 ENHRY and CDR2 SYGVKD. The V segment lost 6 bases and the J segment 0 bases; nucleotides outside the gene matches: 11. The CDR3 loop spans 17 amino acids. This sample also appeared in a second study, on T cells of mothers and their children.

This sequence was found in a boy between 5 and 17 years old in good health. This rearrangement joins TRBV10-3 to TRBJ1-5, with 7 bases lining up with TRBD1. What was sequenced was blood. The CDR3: CAISAGTDFYSNQPQHF. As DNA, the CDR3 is TGTGCCATCAGCGCCGGGACAGACTTTTATAGCAATCAGCCCCAGCATTTT.